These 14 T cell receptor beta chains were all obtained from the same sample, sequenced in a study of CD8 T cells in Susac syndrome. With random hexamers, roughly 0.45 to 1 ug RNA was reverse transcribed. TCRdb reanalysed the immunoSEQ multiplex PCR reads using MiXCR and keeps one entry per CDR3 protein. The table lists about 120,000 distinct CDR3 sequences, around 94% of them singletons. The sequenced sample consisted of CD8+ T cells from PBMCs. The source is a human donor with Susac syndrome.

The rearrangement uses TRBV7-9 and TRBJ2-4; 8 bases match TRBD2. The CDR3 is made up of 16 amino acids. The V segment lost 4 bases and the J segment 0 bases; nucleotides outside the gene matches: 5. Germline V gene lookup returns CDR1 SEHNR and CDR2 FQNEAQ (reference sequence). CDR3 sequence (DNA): TGTGCCAGCAGCTCCAGCGGGGGCTTAGCCAAAAACATTCAGTACTTC. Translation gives CASSSSGGLAKNIQYF.

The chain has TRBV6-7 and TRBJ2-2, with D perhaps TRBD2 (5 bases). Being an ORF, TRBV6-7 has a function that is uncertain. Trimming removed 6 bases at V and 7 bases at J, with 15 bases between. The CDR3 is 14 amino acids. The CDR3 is CASRRAGGNGELFF. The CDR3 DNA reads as TGTGCCAGCAGAAGGGCGGGTGGAAACGGGGAGCTGTTTTTT.

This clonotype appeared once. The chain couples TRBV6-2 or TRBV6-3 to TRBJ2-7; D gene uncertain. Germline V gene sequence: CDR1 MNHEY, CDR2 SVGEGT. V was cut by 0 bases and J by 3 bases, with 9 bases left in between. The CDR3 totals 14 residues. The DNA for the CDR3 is TGTGCCAGCAGTTACTCCGGCTCCCTCTACGAGCAGTACTTC. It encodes CASSYSGSLYEQYF.

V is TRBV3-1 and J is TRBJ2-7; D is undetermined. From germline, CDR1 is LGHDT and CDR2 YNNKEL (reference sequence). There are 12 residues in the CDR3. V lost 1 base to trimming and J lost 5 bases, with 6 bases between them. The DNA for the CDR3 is TGTGCCAGCAGCCAAGGATGGAACGAGCAGTACTTC. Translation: CASSQGWNEQYF.

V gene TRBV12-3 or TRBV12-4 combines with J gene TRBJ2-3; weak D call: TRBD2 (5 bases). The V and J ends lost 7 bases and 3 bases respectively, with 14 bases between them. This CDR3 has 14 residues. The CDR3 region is CASNQRAETDTQYF. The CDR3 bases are TGTGCCAGCAATCAGAGGGCGGAGACAGATACGCAGTATTTT.

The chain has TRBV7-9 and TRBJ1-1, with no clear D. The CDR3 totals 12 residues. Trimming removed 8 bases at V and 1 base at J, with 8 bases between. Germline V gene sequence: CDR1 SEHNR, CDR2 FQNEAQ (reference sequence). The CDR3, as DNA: TGTGCCAGCCGGCATCAGAACACTGAAGCTTTCTTT. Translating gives CASRHQNTEAFF.

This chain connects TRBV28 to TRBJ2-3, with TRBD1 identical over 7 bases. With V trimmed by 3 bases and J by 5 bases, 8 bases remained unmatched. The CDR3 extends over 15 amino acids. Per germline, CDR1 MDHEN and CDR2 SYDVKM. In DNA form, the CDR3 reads TGTGCCAGCAGTTTCAATACAGGGGTAGGAGATACGCAGTATTTT. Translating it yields CASSFNTGVGDTQYF.

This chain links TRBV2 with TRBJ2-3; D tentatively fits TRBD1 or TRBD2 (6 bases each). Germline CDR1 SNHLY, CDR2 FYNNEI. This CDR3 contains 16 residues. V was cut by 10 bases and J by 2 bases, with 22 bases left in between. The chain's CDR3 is CANPHSWGATTDTQYF. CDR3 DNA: TGTGCCAACCCCCATTCGTGGGGGGCCACCACAGATACGCAGTATTTT.

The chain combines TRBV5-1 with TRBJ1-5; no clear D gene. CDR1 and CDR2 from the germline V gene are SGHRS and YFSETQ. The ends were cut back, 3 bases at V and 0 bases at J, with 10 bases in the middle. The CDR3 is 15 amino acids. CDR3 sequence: CASSSDPDSNQPQHF. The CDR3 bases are TGCGCCAGCAGCTCGGACCCCGATAGCAATCAGCCCCAGCATTTT.

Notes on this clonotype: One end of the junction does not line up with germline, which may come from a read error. The CDR3 coding sequence is TGTGCTTGGACTTCTCTTGGTGTTGATCAGCCCCAGCATTTT. It translates to CAWTSLGVDQPQHF. V usage is TRBV30 and J usage is TRBJ1-5; the D is unclear. This CDR3 contains 14 residues. The V gene's germline CDR1 is GTSNPN and CDR2 SVGIG (reference sequence).

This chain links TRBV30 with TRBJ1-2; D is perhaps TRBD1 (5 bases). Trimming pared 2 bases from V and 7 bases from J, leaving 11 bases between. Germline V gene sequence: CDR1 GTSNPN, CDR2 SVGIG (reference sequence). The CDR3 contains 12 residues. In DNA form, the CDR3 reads TGTGCCTGGAGTTGGGACCCCAGTGGCTACACCTTC. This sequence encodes CAWSWDPSGYTF.

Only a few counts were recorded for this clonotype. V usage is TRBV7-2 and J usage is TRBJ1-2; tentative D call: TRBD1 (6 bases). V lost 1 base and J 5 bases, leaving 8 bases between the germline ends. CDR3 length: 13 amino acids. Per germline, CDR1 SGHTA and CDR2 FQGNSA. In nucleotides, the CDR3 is TGTGCCAGCAGCTTAGGGACAGCATATGGCTACACCTTC. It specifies CASSLGTAYGYTF.

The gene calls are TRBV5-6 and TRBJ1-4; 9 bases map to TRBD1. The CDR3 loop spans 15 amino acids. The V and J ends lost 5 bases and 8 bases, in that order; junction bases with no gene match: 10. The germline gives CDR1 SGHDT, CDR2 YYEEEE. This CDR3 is CASRLQGAPREKLFF. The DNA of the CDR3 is TGTGCCAGCAGGCTACAGGGGGCACCGCGGGAAAAACTGTTTTTT.

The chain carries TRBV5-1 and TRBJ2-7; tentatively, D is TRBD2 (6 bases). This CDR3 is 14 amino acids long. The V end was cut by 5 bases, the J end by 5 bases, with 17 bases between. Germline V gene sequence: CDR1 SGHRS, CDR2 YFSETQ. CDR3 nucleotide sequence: TGCGCCAGCAGTGGGGGAGGCGAGGCCCACGAGCAGTACTTC. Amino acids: CASSGGGEAHEQYF.